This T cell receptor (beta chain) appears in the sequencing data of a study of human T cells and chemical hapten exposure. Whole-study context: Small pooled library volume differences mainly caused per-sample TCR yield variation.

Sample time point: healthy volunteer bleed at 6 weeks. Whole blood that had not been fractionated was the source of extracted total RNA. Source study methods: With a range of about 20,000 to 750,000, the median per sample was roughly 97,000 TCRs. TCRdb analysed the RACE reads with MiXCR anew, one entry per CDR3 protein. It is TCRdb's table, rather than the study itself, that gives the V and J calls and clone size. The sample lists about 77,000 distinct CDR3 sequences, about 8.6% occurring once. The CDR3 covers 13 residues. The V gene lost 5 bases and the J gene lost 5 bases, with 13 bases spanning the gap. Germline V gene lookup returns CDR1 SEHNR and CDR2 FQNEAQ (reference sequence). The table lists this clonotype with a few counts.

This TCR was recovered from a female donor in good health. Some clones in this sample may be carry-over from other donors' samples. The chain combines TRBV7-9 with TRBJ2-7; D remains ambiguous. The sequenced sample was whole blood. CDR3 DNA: TGTGCCAGCAGCCCCGAAGGTAGCCACGAGCAGTACTTC. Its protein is CASSPEGSHEQYF. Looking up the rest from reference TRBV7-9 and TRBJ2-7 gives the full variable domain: DTGVSQNPRHKITKRGQNVTFRCDPISEHNRLYWYRQTLGQGPEFLTYFQNEAQLEKSRLLSDRFSAERPKGSFSTLEIQRTEQGDSAMYLCASSPEGSHEQYFGPGTRLTVT.